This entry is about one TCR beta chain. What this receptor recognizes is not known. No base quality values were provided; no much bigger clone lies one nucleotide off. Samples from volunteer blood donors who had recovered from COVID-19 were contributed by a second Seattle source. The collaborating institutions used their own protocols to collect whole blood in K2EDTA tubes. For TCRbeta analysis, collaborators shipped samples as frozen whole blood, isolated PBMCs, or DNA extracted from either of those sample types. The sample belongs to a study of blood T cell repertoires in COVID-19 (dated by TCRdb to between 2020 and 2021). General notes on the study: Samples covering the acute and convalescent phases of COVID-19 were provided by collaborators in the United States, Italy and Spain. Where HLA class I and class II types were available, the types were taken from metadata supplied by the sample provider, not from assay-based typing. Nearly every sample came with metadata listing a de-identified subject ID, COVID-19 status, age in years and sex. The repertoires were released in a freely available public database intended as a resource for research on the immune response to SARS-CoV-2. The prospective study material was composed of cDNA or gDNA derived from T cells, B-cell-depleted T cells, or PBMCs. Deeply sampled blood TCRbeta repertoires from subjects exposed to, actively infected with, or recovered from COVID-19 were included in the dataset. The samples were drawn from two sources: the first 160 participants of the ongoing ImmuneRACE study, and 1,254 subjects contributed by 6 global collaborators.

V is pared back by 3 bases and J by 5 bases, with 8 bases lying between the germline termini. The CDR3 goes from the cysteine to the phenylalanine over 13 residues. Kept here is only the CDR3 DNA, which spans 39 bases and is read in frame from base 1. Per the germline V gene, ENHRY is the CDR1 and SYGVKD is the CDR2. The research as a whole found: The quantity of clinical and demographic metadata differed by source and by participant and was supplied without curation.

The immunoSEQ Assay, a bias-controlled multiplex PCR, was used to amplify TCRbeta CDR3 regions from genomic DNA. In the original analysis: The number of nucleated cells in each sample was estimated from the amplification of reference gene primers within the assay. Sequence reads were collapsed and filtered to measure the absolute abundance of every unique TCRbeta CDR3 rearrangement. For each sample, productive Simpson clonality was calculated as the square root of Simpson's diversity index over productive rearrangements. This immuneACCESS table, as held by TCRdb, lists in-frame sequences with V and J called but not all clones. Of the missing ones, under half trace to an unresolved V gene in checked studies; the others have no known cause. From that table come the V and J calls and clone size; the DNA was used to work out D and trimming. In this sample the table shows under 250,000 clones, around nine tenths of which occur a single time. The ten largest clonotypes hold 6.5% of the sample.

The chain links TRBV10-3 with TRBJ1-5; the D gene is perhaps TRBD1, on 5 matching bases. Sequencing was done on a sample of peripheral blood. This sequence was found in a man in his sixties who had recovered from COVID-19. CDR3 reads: CAISDRVDQPQHF. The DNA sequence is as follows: TGTGCCATCAGTGACAGGGTTGATCAGCCCCAGCATTTT.